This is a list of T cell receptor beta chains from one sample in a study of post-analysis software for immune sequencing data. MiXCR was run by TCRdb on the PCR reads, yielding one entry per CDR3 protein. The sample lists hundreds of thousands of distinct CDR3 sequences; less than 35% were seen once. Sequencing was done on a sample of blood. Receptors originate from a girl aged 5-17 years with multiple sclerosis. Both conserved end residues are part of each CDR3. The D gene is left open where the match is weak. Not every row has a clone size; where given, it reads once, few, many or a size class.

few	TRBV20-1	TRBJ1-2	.	CSARTPDLTGPNYGYTF	TGCAGTGCTAGAACCCCTGATTTGACAGGACCTAACTATGGCTACACCTTC
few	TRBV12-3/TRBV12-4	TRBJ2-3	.	CASRSGAWGDTQYF	TGTGCCAGCAGGTCGGGGGCTTGGGGAGATACGCAGTATTTT
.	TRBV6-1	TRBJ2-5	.	CASGDSWTAQETQYF	TGTGCCAGCGGGGACTCATGGACAGCTCAAGAGACCCAGTACTTC
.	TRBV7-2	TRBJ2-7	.	CASSLASDEGYEQYF	TGTGCCAGCAGCTTAGCATCCGACGAGGGCTACGAGCAGTACTTC
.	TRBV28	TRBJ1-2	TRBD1	CASSFARTGYGYTF	TGTGCCAGCAGTTTCGCCCGGACAGGGTATGGCTACACCTTC
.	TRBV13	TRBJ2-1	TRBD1	CASSGTRDRAINEQFF	TGTGCCAGCAGCGGGACCCGGGACAGGGCCATCAATGAGCAGTTCTTC
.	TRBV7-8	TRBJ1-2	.	CASSLVIRQDNNYGYTF	TGTGCCAGCAGCTTAGTCATTAGGCAAGACAATAACTATGGCTACACCTTC
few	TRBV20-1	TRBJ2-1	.	CSALASQGNEQFF	TGCAGTGCCCTCGCGAGCCAGGGGAATGAGCAGTTCTTC
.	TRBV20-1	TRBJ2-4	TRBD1	CSARKQGAKNIQYF	TGCAGTGCTAGAAAACAGGGGGCCAAAAACATTCAGTACTTC
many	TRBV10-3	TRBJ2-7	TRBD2	CAISQTSGTYEQYF	TGTGCCATCAGCCAGACTAGCGGCACCTACGAGCAGTACTTC
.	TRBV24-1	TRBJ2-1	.	CATSWTENEQFF	TGTGCCACCAGTTGGACGGAGAATGAGCAGTTCTTC
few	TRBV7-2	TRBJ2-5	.	CASSPRGSKTQYF	TGTGCCAGCAGCCCCCGGGGAAGTAAGACCCAGTACTTC
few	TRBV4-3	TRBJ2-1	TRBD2	CASSRTSGSISAHYNEQFF	TGCGCCAGCAGCCGGACTAGCGGGAGTATATCGGCCCACTACAATGAGCAGTTCTTC
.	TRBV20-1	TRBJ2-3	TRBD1	CSAPGPGQGHDTQYF	TGCAGTGCTCCCGGACCGGGACAGGGTCATGATACGCAGTATTTT
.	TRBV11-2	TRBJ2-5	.	CASSPARAGYFPGRQYF	TGTGCCAGCAGCCCAGCGCGGGCGGGCTACTTCCCTGGGAGGCAGTACTTC
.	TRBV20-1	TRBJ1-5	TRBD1	CSAILWTGDNQPQHF	TGCAGTGCTATACTTTGGACAGGAGACAATCAGCCCCAGCATTTT
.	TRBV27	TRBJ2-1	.	CASSLFQRPSYNEQFF	TGTGCCAGCAGTTTATTTCAGCGGCCATCCTACAATGAGCAGTTCTTC